Listed here are 27 T cell receptor beta chains from one sample, sequenced in a study of response to subunit inactivated influenza vaccine (dated by TCRdb to the late 2010s). Libraries were built with RT-PCR. The sequencer was an Illumina HiSeq 2500. TCRdb trimmed public reads at Q25 via fastp, called clones via MiXCR and kept in-frame beta chains. Records with the same CDR3 protein are collapsed into one entry carrying the most frequent genes and DNA. The sample table shows roughly 760,000 distinct CDR3 sequences, and around 20% are seen once. The leading ten clones occupy 10% of the sample. This material consisted of PBMCs from blood, taken roughly 5 days after vaccination. Receptor source: a man aged 45 to 65 who received an inactivated influenza vaccine. Donor details come from another sample of the same person, matched by shared clones.

The V call is TRBV3-1, the J call TRBJ2-5; TRBD2 matches 8 bases. CDR1 and CDR2 from the germline V gene are LGHDT and YNNKEL (reference sequence). V trimming: 4 bases; J trimming: 2 bases; junction bases outside the gene matches: 6. This CDR3 is built from 15 residues. This CDR3 reads CASSRTGLGQETQYF. Written as DNA, the CDR3 is TGTGCCAGCAGCCGGACGGGACTAGGACAAGAGACCCAGTACTTC.

This clonotype occurred a few times. The CDR3 nucleotides read TGCAGTGCTACCCGACTAGCGGGAGGGTCCAGCACAGATACGCAGTATTTT. Translated: CSATRLAGGSSTDTQYF. The V and J genes are TRBV20-1 and TRBJ2-3; 14 bases are a match to TRBD2. CDR3 size: 17 residues. The V and J ends lost 4 bases and 0 bases, in that order; junction bases with no gene match: 6. The germline CDR1 and CDR2 sequences are DFQATT and SNEGSKA (reference sequence).

This clonotype was observed a handful of times. The rearrangement uses TRBV20-1 and TRBJ1-5; D unclear. Germline CDR1 is DFQATT and CDR2 is SNEGSKA (reference sequence). V lost 4 bases to trimming and J lost 3 bases, with 13 bases between them. The CDR3 has 14 residues. The CDR3 sequence: CSAIRGRDNQPQHF. In DNA form, the CDR3 reads TGCAGTGCTATTCGGGGAAGGGACAATCAGCCCCAGCATTTT.

The gene calls are TRBV10-2 and TRBJ2-5, with unresolved D. V lost 3 bases to trimming and J lost 2 bases, with 13 bases between them. Germline CDR1 WSHSY, CDR2 SAAADI. The length of the CDR3 is 15 residues. The CDR3 DNA follows: TGCGCCAGCAGTGATGGAACTAAAGGACAAGAGACCCAGTACTTC. This translates into CASSDGTKGQETQYF.

The rearrangement uses TRBV24-1 and TRBJ1-5; no clear D. V was pared by 3 bases and J by 7 bases, with 12 bases between. The CDR3 spans 14 residues. Germline values: CDR1 KGHDR, CDR2 SFDVKD. The CDR3 nucleotides read TGTGCCACCAGTGATACAAGGGTGCGGCAGCCCCAGCATTTT. Translating it yields CATSDTRVRQPQHF.

This chain uses TRBV5-1 with TRBJ2-7; 11 nucleotides align to TRBD1. Trimming took 3 bases from V and 5 from J; bases not matched to a gene: 4. The germline gives CDR1 SGHRS, CDR2 YFSETQ. The CDR3 is made up of 14 amino acids. The CDR3 loop reads CASSWGQGGHEQYF. CDR3 DNA: TGCGCCAGCAGCTGGGGACAGGGGGGCCACGAGCAGTACTTC.

V gene TRBV5-6 combines with J gene TRBJ2-2; D call uncertain. Looked up from germline, CDR1 is SGHDT and CDR2 is YYEEEE. The CDR3 length is 12 residues. The V gene lost 2 bases and the J gene lost 8 bases, with 7 bases spanning the gap. The CDR3 nucleotides read TGTGCCAGCAGCTTCCGGTGGGGGGAGCTGTTTTTT. This sequence encodes CASSFRWGELFF.

The chain employs TRBV7-9 and TRBJ2-2; TRBD2 matches 10 bases. The CDR3 length is 14 residues. V lost 5 bases, J lost 5 bases, and 2 bases stayed unmatched. Germline CDR1 reads SEHNR; CDR2 reads FQNEAQ (reference sequence). CDR3 sequence: CASSGAGGTGELFF. CDR3 in DNA: TGTGCCAGCAGCGGAGCGGGAGGGACCGGGGAGCTGTTTTTT.

This clonotype has just a few counts. The genes are TRBV20-1 and TRBJ2-7; possible D gene TRBD2, 6 bases. Germline assignment: CDR1 DFQATT and CDR2 SNEGSKA (reference sequence). Trimming removed 1 base at V and 0 bases at J, with 13 bases between. The CDR3 sequence is 15 residues long. CDR3 amino acids: CSARVPQTSSYEQYF. In DNA form, the CDR3 reads TGCAGTGCTAGAGTGCCTCAGACTAGCTCCTACGAGCAGTACTTC.

This clonotype turned up a few times. The rearrangement uses TRBV4-3 and TRBJ2-1; D could derive from TRBD1 or TRBD2 (5 bases each). V was trimmed by 4 bases and J by 10 bases, leaving 20 bases between them. Germline V gene sequence: CDR1 LGHNA, CDR2 YSLEER. The CDR3 runs 15 residues. This CDR3 reads CASSRGWLEGVEQFF. The CDR3 coding sequence is TGCGCCAGCAGCCGGGGCTGGCTAGAGGGTGTGGAGCAGTTCTTC.

This clonotype appeared a single time. J is TRBJ2-2 and V is TRBV19; no definite D call. The CDR3 length is 17 residues. The germline gives CDR1 LNHDA, CDR2 SQIVND (reference sequence). V lost 1 base to trimming and J lost 0 bases, with 12 bases between them. CDR3 nucleotides: TGTGCCAGTAGTATAGGGAGAATTAAAGCGAACACCGGGGAGCTGTTTTTT. Translated: CASSIGRIKANTGELFF.

The V and J genes are TRBV7-2 and TRBJ2-3; D might be TRBD1 (6 bases). Germline CDR1 is SGHTA and CDR2 is FQGNSA. V gave up 6 bases and J gave up 7 bases, with 17 bases separating them. The CDR3 contains 14 residues. CDR3 sequence (DNA): TGTGCCAGCAGTCCTCAGGGACATAGAAATACGCAGTATTTT. Encoded protein: CASSPQGHRNTQYF. The complete variable domain, with remaining parts taken from reference TRBV7-2 and TRBJ2-3, reads GAGVSQSPSNKVTEKGKDVELRCDPISGHTALYWYRQSLGQGLEFLIYFQGNSAPDKSGLPSDRFSAERTGGSVSTLTIQRTQQEDSAVYLCASSPQGHRNTQYFGPGTRLTVL.

The genes are TRBV9 and TRBJ2-1; D remains unclear. From germline, CDR1 is SGDLS and CDR2 YYNGEE. This CDR3 has 11 residues. The V end was cut by 0 bases, the J end by 11 bases, with 6 bases between. CDR3 sequence (DNA): TGTGCCAGCAGCGTAGGTAGTCAGCAGTTCTTC. Protein sequence: CASSVGSQQFF.

This clonotype was seen a handful of times. This chain joins TRBV20-1 and TRBJ2-7, with D possibly TRBD2 on 7 matching bases. The CDR3 totals 15 residues. CDR1 is DFQATT and CDR2 is SNEGSKA in the germline V gene (reference sequence). V was clipped by 3 bases and J by 2 bases, with 17 bases between them. The CDR3 nucleotides are TGCAGTGCTAGTAGTCTGCGGGGGCAGGCCTACGAGCAGTACTTC. Protein: CSASSLRGQAYEQYF.

There are a few counts of this clonotype. The chain joins TRBV12-3 or TRBV12-4 to TRBJ2-2, with 13 bases aligning to TRBD2. Germline trimming cut 10 bases from V and 5 bases from J; bases unmatched to any gene: 7. This CDR3 has 15 residues. The CDR3 region is CATTSGRVETGELFF. CDR3 sequence (DNA): TGTGCCACAACTAGCGGGAGGGTCGAGACCGGGGAGCTGTTTTTT.

The CDR3 DNA is TGTGCCAGCAGCTTAGTAAGGGGAATCCAAGAGACCCAGTACTTC. This gives the protein CASSLVRGIQETQYF. The V call is TRBV7-2, the J call TRBJ2-5, with a possible D match to TRBD1 (5 bases). The CDR3 is 15 amino acids. The germline V gene has CDR1 SGHTA and CDR2 FQGNSA. Trimming left V 1 base short and J 1 base short, with 10 bases between.

J is TRBJ2-5 and V is TRBV5-1, with D perhaps matching TRBD1 or TRBD2 (5 bases each). Trimming took 7 bases from V and 4 from J, leaving 20 bases between them. Germline CDR1 is SGHRS and CDR2 is YFSETQ. CDR3 size: 15 residues. CDR3 nucleotide sequence: TGCGCCAGCCACTCCCTATTAGGGGACGGAGAGACCCAGTACTTC. Its protein is CASHSLLGDGETQYF.

The V call is TRBV4-2, the J call TRBJ1-4, with a possible D match to TRBD1 (5 bases). Germline-derived CDR1 and CDR2 are LGHNA and YNFKEQ. The V and J ends lost 1 base and 8 bases respectively, with 14 bases between them. CDR3 length: 15 residues. As DNA, the CDR3 is TGTGCCAGCAGCCAAGGGGACGGTGTTCAAGAAAAACTGTTTTTT. This translates into CASSQGDGVQEKLFF.

Of note for this clonotype: The junction differs from germline at one of its ends, possibly a read error. The chain carries TRBV12-3 or TRBV12-4 and TRBJ2-1; 8 bases align to TRBD1. The CDR3 runs 16 residues. CDR3: CASSFSGTGLFHEQLF. CDR3 sequence (DNA): TGTGCCAGCAGTTTTTCCGGGACAGGACTATTCCATGAGCAGCTCTTC.

This clonotype has only a few counts. The chain recombines TRBV9 with TRBJ2-2, with 7 bases that match TRBD1. Germline-derived CDR1 and CDR2 are SGDLS and YYNGEE. This CDR3 region has 16 residues. V shed 0 bases, J shed 4 bases, and the junction held 6 bases outside the gene matches. The CDR3 protein is CASSVGAGGFTGELFF. In DNA, the CDR3 is TGTGCCAGCAGCGTAGGGGCAGGGGGTTTCACCGGGGAGCTGTTTTTT.

The rearrangement joins TRBV18 to TRBJ2-2, with TRBD1 matching over 7 bases. The CDR3 sequence is 15 residues long. CDR1 and CDR2 from the germline V gene are KGHSH and LQKENI. V shed 8 bases and J 6 bases; nucleotides not matched to a gene: 12. The CDR3 DNA sequence: TGTGCCAGCAGCCCCCCAGGCCAGGGGGCCGGGGAGCTGTTTTTT. It is translated as CASSPPGQGAGELFF.

This clonotype has more than one count but fewer than ten. The chain uses TRBV3-1 and TRBJ1-1; D ambiguous. V was cut by 2 bases and J by 1 base, with 8 bases left in between. The V gene's germline CDR1 is LGHDT and CDR2 YNNKEL (reference sequence). The CDR3 is made up of 14 amino acids. Written as DNA, the CDR3 is TGTGCCAGCAGCCAACGCGCTGGGAACACTGAAGCTTTCTTT. Its protein is CASSQRAGNTEAFF.

This clonotype was picked up a small number of times. The chain recombines TRBV5-1 with TRBJ2-5; D unresolved. From germline, CDR1 is SGHRS and CDR2 YFSETQ. The CDR3 length is 14 residues. V dropped 0 bases and J dropped 1 base, with 7 bases sitting between them. The CDR3 is CASSLGPVQETQYF. CDR3 sequence (DNA): TGCGCCAGCAGCTTGGGGCCGGTCCAAGAGACCCAGTACTTC.

The chain is built from TRBV28 and TRBJ2-2; D call uncertain. Germline CDR1 MDHEN, CDR2 SYDVKM. The CDR3 consists of 16 residues. Trimming stripped 5 bases from V and 0 bases from J, with 13 bases between. CDR3 protein: CASSDGIITNTGELFF. For the CDR3, the DNA is TGTGCCAGCAGTGACGGCATTATTACGAACACCGGGGAGCTGTTTTTT.

There are a few counts of this clonotype. The V gene is TRBV7-2, the J gene TRBJ2-3; 10 bases are a match to TRBD2. Germline lookup yields CDR1 SGHTA and CDR2 FQGNSA. Losses at the gene ends were 5 bases for V and 3 bases for J; bases not matched to a gene: 2. The CDR3 runs to 14 residues. CDR3 sequence (DNA): TGTGCCAGCAGCCCTAGCGGGAGAACAGATACGCAGTATTTT. This gives the protein CASSPSGRTDTQYF.

Only a few counts were recorded for this clonotype. The chain is built from TRBV27 and TRBJ1-4; no firm D call. This CDR3 is built from 14 residues. Germline assignment: CDR1 MNHEY and CDR2 SMNVEV (reference sequence). The ends were cut back, 6 bases at V and 8 bases at J, with 16 bases in the middle. The CDR3 DNA sequence: TGTGCCAGCAGGAAGACCAACGGAAAGGAAAAACTGTTTTTT. It yields the protein CASRKTNGKEKLFF. Filled out from reference TRBV27 and TRBJ1-4, the complete variable domain reads EAQVTQNPRYLITVTGKKLTVTCSQNMNHEYMSWYRQDPGLGLRQIYYSMNVEVTDKGDVPEGYKVSRKEKRNFPLILESPSPNQTSLYFCASRKTNGKEKLFFGSGTQLSVL.

This clonotype was counted only a few times. This chain joins TRBV6-2 or TRBV6-3 and TRBJ2-4; 7 bases line up with TRBD1. V gave up 4 bases and J gave up 1 base; unmatched junction bases: 7. Germline V gives CDR1 MNHEY, CDR2 SVGEGT. The CDR3 runs 16 residues. The CDR3: CASSSGQLTAKNIQYF. CDR3 nucleotides: TGTGCCAGCAGTTCGGGACAGCTAACCGCCAAAAACATTCAGTACTTC.